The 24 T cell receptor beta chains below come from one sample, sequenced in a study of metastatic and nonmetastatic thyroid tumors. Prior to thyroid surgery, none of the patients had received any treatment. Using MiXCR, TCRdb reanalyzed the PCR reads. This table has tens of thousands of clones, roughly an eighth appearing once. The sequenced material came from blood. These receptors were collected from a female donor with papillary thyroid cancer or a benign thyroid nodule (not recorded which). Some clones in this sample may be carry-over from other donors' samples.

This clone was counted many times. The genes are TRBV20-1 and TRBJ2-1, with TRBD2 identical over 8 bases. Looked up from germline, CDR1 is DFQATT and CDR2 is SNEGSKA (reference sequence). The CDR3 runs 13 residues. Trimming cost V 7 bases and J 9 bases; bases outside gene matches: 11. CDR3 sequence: CSEVERELSEQFF. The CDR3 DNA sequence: TGCAGTGAAGTGGAGCGGGAGCTTAGTGAGCAGTTCTTC.

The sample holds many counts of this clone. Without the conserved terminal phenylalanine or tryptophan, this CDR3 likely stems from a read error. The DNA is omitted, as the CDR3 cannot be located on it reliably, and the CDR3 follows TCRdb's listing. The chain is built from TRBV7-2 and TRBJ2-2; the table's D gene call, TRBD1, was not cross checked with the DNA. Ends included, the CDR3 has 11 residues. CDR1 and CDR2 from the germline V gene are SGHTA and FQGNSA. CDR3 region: CASSLSHRGTG.

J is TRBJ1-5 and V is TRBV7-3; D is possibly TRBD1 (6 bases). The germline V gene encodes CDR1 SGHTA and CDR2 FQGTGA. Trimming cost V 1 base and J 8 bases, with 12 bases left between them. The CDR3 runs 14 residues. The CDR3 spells CASSLREGEKPQHF. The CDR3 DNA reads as TGTGCCAGCAGCTTAAGAGAGGGGGAAAAGCCCCAGCATTTT.

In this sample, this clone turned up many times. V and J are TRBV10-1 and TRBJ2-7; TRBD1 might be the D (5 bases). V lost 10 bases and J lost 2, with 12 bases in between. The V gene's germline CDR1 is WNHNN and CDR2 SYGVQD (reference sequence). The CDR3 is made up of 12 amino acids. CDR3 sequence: CAKLRDPYEQYF. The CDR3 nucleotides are TGCGCCAAACTCAGGGATCCCTACGAGCAGTACTTC.

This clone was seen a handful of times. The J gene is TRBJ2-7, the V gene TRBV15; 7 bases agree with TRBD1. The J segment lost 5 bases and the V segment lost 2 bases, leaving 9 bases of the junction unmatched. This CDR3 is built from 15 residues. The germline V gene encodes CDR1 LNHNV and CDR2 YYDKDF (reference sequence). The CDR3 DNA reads TGTGCCACCAGCAGATCAAGGGACAGAAGCCACGAGCAGTACTTC. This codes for CATSRSRDRSHEQYF.

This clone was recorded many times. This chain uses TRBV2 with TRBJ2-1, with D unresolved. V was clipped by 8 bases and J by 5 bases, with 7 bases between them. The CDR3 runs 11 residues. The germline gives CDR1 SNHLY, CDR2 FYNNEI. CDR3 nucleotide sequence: TGTGCCAGCGGGTTCGACAATGAGCAGTTCTTC. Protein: CASGFDNEQFF.

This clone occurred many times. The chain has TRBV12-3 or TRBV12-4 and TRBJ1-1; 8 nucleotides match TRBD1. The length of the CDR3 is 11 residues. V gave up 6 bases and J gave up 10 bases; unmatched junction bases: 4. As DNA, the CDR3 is TGTGCCAGCAGCCCTACAGGGGGAGCTTTCTTT. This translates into CASSPTGGAFF.

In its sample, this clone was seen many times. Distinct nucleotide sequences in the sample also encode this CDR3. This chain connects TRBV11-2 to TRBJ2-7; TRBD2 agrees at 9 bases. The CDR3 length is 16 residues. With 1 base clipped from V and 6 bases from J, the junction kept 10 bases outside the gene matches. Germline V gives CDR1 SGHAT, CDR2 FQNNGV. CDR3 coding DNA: TGTGCCAGCAGCTTAGGACTGGCGGGAGGGCTTGGCGAGCAGTACTTC. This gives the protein CASSLGLAGGLGEQYF.

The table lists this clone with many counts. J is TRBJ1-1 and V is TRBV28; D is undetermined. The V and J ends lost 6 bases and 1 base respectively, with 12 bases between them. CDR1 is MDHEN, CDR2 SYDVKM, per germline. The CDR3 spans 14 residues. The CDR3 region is CASSPAKSNTEAFF. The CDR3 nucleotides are TGTGCCAGCAGCCCGGCCAAGTCGAACACTGAAGCTTTCTTT.

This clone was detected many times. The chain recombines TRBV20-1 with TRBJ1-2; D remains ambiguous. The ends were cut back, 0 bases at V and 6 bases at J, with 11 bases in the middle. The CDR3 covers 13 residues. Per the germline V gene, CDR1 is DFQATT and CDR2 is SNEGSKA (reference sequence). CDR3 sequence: CSARDRVLDGYTF. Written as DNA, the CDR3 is TGCAGTGCTAGAGATCGGGTATTGGATGGCTACACCTTC.

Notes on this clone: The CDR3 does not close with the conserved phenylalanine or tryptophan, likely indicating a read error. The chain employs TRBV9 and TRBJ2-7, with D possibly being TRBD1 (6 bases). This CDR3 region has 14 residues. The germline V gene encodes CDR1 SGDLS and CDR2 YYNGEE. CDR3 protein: CASSAQQGVHDQYL. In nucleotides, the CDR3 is TGTGCCAGCAGCGCGCAACAGGGAGTCCACGATCAGTACCTC.

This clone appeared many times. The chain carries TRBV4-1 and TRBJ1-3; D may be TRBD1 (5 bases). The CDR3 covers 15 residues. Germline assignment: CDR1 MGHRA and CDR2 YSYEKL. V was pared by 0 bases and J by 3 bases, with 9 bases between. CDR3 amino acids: CASSQEGTFGNTIYF. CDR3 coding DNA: TGCGCCAGCAGCCAAGAGGGGACCTTTGGAAACACCATATATTTT.

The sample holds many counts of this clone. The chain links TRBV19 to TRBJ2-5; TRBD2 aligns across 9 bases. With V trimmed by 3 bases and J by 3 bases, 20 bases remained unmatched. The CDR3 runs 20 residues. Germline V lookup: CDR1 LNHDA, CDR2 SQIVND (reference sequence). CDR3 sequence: CASSILLRSCGRAPKETQYF. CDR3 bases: TGTGCCAGTAGTATTTTGTTGAGGTCTTGCGGGAGGGCCCCAAAAGAGACCCAGTACTTC.

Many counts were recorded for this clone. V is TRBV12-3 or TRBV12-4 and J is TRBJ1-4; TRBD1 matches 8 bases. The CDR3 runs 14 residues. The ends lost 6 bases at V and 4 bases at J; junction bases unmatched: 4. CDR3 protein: CASSPGQGNEKLFF. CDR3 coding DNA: TGTGCCAGCAGCCCTGGACAGGGTAATGAAAAACTGTTTTTT.

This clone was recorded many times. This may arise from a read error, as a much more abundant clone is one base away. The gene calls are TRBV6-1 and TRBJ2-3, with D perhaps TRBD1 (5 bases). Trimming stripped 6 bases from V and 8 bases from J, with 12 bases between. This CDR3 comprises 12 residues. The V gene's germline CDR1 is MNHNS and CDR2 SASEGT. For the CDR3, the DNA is TGTGCCAGCAGACCCAACAGGTGTACGCAGTATTTT. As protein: CASRPNRCTQYF.

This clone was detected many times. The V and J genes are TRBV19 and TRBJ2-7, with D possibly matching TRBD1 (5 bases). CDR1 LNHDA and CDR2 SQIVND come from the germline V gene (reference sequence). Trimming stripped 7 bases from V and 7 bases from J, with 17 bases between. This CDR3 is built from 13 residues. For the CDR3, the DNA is TGTGCCAGTAACAAGGGGCTTTGGGAAGAGCAGTACTTC. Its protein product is CASNKGLWEEQYF.

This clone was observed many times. This CDR3 reads CAWSVGEGDYGYTF. DNA of the CDR3: TGTGCCTGGAGTGTGGGGGAGGGGGACTATGGCTACACCTTC. V is TRBV30 and J is TRBJ1-2; possibly TRBD1 for D (6 bases). V lost 0 bases and J lost 3, with 11 bases in between. The CDR3 is made up of 14 amino acids. The germline V gene encodes CDR1 GTSNPN and CDR2 SVGIG (reference sequence).

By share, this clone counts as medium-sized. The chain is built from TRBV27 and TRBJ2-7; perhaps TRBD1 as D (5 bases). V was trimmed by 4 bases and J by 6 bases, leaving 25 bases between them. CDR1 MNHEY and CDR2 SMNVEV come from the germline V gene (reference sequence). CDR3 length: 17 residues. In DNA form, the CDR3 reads TGTGCCAGCAGTTCCGCACCTCACAGGTTTAGCTCCATCGAGCAGTACTTC. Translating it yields CASSSAPHRFSSIEQYF.

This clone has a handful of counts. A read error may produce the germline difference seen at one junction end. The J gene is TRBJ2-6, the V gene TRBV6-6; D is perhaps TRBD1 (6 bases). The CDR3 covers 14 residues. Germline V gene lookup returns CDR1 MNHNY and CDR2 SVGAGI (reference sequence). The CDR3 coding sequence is TGTGCCAGAAGTTCCCCGAGGGGGACCAACGTCCTGACTTTC. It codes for CARSSPRGTNVLTF.

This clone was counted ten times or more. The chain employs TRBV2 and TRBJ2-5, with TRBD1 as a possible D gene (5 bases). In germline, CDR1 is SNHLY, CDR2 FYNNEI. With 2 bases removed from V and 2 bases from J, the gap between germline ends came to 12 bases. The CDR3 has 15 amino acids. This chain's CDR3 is CASSEQGIFQETQYF. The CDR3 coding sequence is TGTGCCAGCAGTGAACAGGGAATTTTTCAAGAGACCCAGTACTTC.

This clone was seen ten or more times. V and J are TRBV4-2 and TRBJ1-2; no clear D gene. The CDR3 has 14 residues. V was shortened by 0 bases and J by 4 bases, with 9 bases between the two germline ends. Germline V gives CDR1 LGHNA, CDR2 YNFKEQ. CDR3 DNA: TGTGCCAGCAGCCAAGATCCATCGAGCTATGGCTACACCTTC. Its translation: CASSQDPSSYGYTF.

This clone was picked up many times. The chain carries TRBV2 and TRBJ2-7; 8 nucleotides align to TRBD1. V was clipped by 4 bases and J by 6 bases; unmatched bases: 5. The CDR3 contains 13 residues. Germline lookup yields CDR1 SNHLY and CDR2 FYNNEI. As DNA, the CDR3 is TGTGCCAGCAGTGGGCAGGGGGCGGGCGAGCAGTACTTC. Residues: CASSGQGAGEQYF.

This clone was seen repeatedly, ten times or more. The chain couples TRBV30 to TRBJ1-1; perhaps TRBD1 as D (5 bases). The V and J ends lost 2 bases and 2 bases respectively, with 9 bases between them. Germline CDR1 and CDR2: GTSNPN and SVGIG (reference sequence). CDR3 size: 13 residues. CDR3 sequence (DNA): TGTGCCTGGAGTCCACAGGCCAACACTGAAGCTTTCTTT. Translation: CAWSPQANTEAFF.

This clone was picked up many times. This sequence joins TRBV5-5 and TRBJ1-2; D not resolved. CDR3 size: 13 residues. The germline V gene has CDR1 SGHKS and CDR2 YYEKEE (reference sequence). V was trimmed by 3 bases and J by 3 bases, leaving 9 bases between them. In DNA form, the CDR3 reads TGTGCCAGCAGCTATCTGTGGGACTATGGCTACACCTTC. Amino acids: CASSYLWDYGYTF.